This T cell receptor beta chain was retrieved from a study of cytomegalovirus exposure and HLA in healthy donors. The primer mix had 60 Vbeta and 13 Jbeta primers. Method: immunoSEQ multiplex PCR; TCRdb's copy keeps in-frame clones and lacks some. In the table there are about 96,000 clones, about four fifths of which are singletons. This CDR3 region has 15 residues. J lost 5 bases, V lost 1 base, and 4 bases had no gene match. Germline CDR1 LGHNA, CDR2 YSLEER. The genes are TRBV4-3 and TRBJ1-4; 7 bases fit TRBD1. Sequencing input: PBMCs. The TCR comes from a female donor in good health and CMV-seropositive. The CDR3 DNA sequence: TGCGCCAGCAGCCAAGGTGACAGGGAGAATGAAAAACTGTTTTTT. Translating gives CASSQGDRENEKLFF.